This T cell receptor beta chain was observed in a study of TIL therapy for anti-PD-1-resistant metastatic lung cancer. Study-wide context: Several tumors were EGFR-mutant and two were ALK-rearranged.

The study, taken as a whole, reports: Treatment-naive, never-smoker and oncogene-addicted patients were overrepresented in this highly selected cohort.

About this clone itself: Its antigen is not identified.

The junction had 11 bases not matched to a gene; V was cut back by 3 bases and J by 5 bases. There are 17 residues in the CDR3. Per germline, CDR1 MGHRA and CDR2 YSYEKL. This was the immunoSEQ v3 assay. Libraries were sequenced to around 2 million read pairs (survey) or about 4.5-6 million (deep). Sequencing was performed with immunoSEQ multiplex PCR; in TCRdb, only in-frame clones are kept and a portion is missing. Found here are 95,000 or so clones, 65% of them singletons; the top ten hold 9.5% to 12%. Time point of the sample: pre-treatment sample, taken before nivolumab and TIL therapy. Tumor tissue came from excised metastases, mostly pleural nodules or supraclavicular lymph nodes. Progressing patients received lymphodepletion, expanded TIL infusion and IL-2.

This clonotype originated in a person between 30 and 80 years old with non-small cell lung cancer. This chain uses TRBV4-1 with TRBJ1-1, with 11 bases identical to TRBD1. This material consisted of tumor tissue, taken at baseline. The CDR3 DNA sequence: TGCGCCAGCAGCCACCGGACAGGGGGCACTGGTTGGACTGAAGCTTTCTTT. Translated: CASSHRTGGTGWTEAFF.